This T cell receptor (beta chain) derives from a study of blood T cell repertoires in COVID-19. The ends were cut back, 4 bases at V and 2 bases at J, with 6 bases in the middle. Germline CDR1 SGHDN, CDR2 FVKESK. The CDR3 extends over 13 amino acids. Generated by immunoSEQ multiplex PCR, the TCRdb table keeps only in-frame clones and is missing some. In the table there are around 180,000 clones, around 80% of which are singletons. The chain is built from TRBV14 and TRBJ2-1; D perhaps matches TRBD2 (5 bases). The receptor was derived from a man between 65 and 79 years old with active or convalescent COVID-19. Material: peripheral blood. Written as DNA, the CDR3 is TGTGCCAGCAGCCTCGGGACCTACAATGAGCAGTTCTTC. Its translation is CASSLGTYNEQFF.